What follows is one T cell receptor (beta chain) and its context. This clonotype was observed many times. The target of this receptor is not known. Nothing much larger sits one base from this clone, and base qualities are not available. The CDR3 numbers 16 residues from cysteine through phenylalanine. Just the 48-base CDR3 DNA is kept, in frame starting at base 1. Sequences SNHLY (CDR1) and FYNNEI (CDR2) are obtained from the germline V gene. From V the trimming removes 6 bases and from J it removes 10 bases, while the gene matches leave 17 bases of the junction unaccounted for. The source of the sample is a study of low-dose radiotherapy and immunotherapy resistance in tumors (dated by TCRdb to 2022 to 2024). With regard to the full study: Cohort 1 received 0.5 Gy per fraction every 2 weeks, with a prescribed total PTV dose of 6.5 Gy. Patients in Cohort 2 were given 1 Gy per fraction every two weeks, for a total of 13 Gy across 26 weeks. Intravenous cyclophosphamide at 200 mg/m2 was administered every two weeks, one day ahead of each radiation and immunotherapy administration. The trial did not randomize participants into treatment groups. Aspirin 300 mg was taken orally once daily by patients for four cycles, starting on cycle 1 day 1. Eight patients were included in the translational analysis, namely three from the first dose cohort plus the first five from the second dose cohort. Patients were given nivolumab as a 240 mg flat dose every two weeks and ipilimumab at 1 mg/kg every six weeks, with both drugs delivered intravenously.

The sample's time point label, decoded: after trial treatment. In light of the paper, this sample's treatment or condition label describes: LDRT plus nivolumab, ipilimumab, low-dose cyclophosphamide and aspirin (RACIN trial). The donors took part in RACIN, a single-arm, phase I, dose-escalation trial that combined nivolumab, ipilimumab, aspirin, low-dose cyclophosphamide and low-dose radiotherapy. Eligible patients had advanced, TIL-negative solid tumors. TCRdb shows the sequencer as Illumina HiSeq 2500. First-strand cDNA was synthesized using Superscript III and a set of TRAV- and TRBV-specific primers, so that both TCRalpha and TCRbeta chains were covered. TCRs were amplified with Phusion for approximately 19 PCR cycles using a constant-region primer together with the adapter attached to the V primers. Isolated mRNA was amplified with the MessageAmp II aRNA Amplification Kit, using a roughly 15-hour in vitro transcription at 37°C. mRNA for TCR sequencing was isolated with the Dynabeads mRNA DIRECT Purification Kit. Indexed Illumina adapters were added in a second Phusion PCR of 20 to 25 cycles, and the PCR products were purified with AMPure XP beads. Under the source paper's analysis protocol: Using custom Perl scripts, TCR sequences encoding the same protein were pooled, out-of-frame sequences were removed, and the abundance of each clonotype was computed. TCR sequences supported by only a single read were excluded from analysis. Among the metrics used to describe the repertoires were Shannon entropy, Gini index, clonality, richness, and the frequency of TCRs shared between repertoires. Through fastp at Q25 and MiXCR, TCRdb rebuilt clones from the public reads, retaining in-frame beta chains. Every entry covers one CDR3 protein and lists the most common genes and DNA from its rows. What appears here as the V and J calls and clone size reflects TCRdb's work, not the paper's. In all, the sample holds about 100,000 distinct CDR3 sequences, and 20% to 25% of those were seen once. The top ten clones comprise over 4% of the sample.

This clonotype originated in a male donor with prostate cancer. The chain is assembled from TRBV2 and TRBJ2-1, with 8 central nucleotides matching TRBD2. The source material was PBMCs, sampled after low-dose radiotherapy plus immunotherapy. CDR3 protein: CASSGGVAGFRKEQFF. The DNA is TGTGCCAGCAGCGGGGGGGTAGCGGGGTTTCGCAAGGAGCAGTTCTTC.